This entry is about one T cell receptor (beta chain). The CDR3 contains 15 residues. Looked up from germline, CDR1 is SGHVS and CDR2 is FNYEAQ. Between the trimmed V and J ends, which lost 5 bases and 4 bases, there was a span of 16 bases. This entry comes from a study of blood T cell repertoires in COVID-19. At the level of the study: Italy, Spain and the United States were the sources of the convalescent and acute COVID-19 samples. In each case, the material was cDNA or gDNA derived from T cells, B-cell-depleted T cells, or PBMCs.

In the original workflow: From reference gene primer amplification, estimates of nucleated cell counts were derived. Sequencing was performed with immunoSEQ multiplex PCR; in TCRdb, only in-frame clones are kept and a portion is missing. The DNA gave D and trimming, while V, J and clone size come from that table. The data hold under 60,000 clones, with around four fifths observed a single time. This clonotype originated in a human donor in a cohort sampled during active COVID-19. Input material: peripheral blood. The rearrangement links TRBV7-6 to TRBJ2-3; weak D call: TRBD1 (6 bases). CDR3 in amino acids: CASSPTGLVPDTQYF. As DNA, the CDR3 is TGTGCCAGCAGCCCAACAGGGTTAGTGCCAGATACGCAGTATTTT.